These T cell receptor beta chains were read from a single sample in a study of T-cell memory formation after mild COVID-19. From the 5' RACE reads, TCRdb called clonotypes with MiXCR, one entry per CDR3 protein. This table holds about 440,000 distinct CDR3 sequences, 20% found once. The material sequenced was PBMCs or a T cell subset sorted from them (not recorded which). These receptors came from an adult woman who had mild COVID-19 (a few samples of this study predate the infection). Cell type and time point are not known. Both conserved end residues are part of each CDR3. The order of the fields is J gene, D gene, V gene, clone size, CDR3 protein, CDR3 DNA. A D gene is named only where the DNA matches it firmly. Rows give clone size only sometimes, using once, few, many, or a class for an expanded clone.

J gene: TRBJ1-1; D gene: -; V gene: TRBV29-1; clone size: few; CDR3 protein: CSVGETGHVEAFF; CDR3 DNA: TGCAGCGTTGGGGAGACAGGACACGTCGAAGCTTTCTTT
J gene: TRBJ2-5; D gene: TRBD1; V gene: TRBV6-5; clone size: -; CDR3 protein: CASSYSNRGTQYF; CDR3 DNA: TGTGCCAGCAGTTACTCGAACAGGGGGACCCAGTACTTC
J gene: TRBJ2-2; D gene: -; V gene: TRBV6-5; clone size: few; CDR3 protein: CASSYREYNTGELFF; CDR3 DNA: TGTGCCAGCAGTTATAGGGAGTATAACACCGGGGAGCTGTTTTTT
J gene: TRBJ1-2; D gene: TRBD1; V gene: TRBV29-1; clone size: few; CDR3 protein: CSVEGTGAQGYYGYTF; CDR3 DNA: TGCAGCGTTGAGGGGACAGGGGCCCAGGGGTACTATGGCTACACCTTC
J gene: TRBJ2-5; D gene: TRBD1; V gene: TRBV4-1; clone size: few; CDR3 protein: CASSQMTGVFVLETQYF; CDR3 DNA: TGCGCCAGCAGCCAGATGACAGGGGTTTTTGTTTTAGAGACCCAGTACTTC
J gene: TRBJ1-2; D gene: -; V gene: TRBV3-1; clone size: -; CDR3 protein: CASSQSDVGGYTF; CDR3 DNA: TGTGCCAGCAGCCAGTCAGATGTGGGAGGCTACACCTTC
J gene: TRBJ1-2; D gene: TRBD1; V gene: TRBV20-1; clone size: -; CDR3 protein: CSARDRGRGYTF; CDR3 DNA: TGCAGTGCTAGGGACAGGGGTCGAGGCTACACCTTC
J gene: TRBJ1-1; D gene: -; V gene: TRBV4-1; clone size: few; CDR3 protein: CASSHSPEMNTEAFF; CDR3 DNA: TGCGCCAGCAGCCACTCCCCTGAGATGAACACTGAAGCTTTCTTT
J gene: TRBJ2-5; D gene: -; V gene: TRBV4-3; clone size: -; CDR3 protein: CASSQEVSETQYF; CDR3 DNA: TGCGCCAGCAGCCAAGAGGTTTCGGAGACCCAGTACTTC
J gene: TRBJ2-1; D gene: -; V gene: TRBV4-3; clone size: many; CDR3 protein: CASSQDKLGRGFEQFF; CDR3 DNA: TGCGCCAGCAGCCAAGATAAGTTGGGCAGGGGATTTGAGCAGTTCTTC
J gene: TRBJ1-1; D gene: TRBD1; V gene: TRBV5-1; clone size: -; CDR3 protein: CASSEGGQGSSVAFF; CDR3 DNA: TGCGCCAGCAGCGAAGGGGGACAGGGCTCATCTGTAGCTTTCTTT
J gene: TRBJ2-1; D gene: -; V gene: TRBV20-1; clone size: few; CDR3 protein: CSASVGGNEQFF; CDR3 DNA: TGCAGTGCTAGTGTAGGGGGCAATGAGCAGTTCTTC
J gene: TRBJ2-3; D gene: -; V gene: TRBV7-6; clone size: few; CDR3 protein: CASSLLGGPVGDTQYF; CDR3 DNA: TGTGCCAGCAGCCTCCTCGGGGGGCCGGTCGGAGATACGCAGTATTTT
J gene: TRBJ2-1; D gene: TRBD2; V gene: TRBV12-3/TRBV12-4; clone size: -; CDR3 protein: CASSLALSSGSSSYNEQFF; CDR3 DNA: TGTGCCAGCAGTTTAGCGTTGTCTAGCGGGTCGAGCTCCTACAATGAGCAGTTCTTC
J gene: TRBJ2-3; D gene: -; V gene: TRBV7-2; clone size: -; CDR3 protein: CASSLWAGVSSTDTQYF; CDR3 DNA: TGTGCCAGCAGCTTATGGGCAGGGGTTTCTAGCACAGATACGCAGTATTTT